This T cell receptor beta chain was documented in a study of blood T cell repertoires in COVID-19. In the authors' workflow: Reference gene primers were amplified, and this amplification served to estimate nucleated cell counts. Clones were read by immunoSEQ multiplex PCR, and TCRdb kept only the in-frame ones, dropping some. The V and J calls and clone size come from that table; D and trimming were worked out from the DNA. The sample lists about 140,000 clones, 85% to 90% occurring once. Trimming shortened V by 3 bases and J by 7 bases, and 14 bases separated the two germline ends. CDR1 is MGHDK and CDR2 is SYGVNS in the germline V gene. CDR3 length: 14 residues.

The specimen was peripheral blood. The chain uses TRBV25-1 and TRBJ2-3, with D tentatively TRBD1 (5 bases). This TCR derives from a human donor in a cohort sampled during active COVID-19. The CDR3 is CASSDGSGPNTQYF. CDR3 DNA: TGTGCCAGCAGTGACGGATCAGGGCCAAATACGCAGTATTTT.